Listed below are T cell receptor beta chains from one sample, sequenced in a study of blood T cell repertoires in COVID-19. Data came from immunoSEQ multiplex PCR; TCRdb stores just in-frame clones and leaves some out. The data hold about 170,000 clones, with approximately 90% observed a single time. Sequencing was performed on peripheral blood. The origin of the receptors is a man aged 18 to 30 with COVID-19, enrolled during active disease. Each CDR3 is given with its conserved first and last residue. Each record gives: J gene, V gene, clone size, D gene, CDR3 DNA, CDR3 protein. D genes are given only for firm matches. A clone size is listed for some rows: how often the clone was seen (once, few, many), or a class if it is expanded.

TRBJ2-7	TRBV19	.	TRBD2	TGTGCCAGTAGTACCCGGGAGGGCGAGCAGTACTTC	CASSTREGEQYF
TRBJ2-1	TRBV24-1	.	TRBD1	TGTGCCACCAGTGGGCCCGGGACAGCGAATATCTACAATGAGCAGTTCTTC	CATSGPGTANIYNEQFF
TRBJ1-4	TRBV18	.	.	TGTGCCAGCTCCCGTGAGAGGAATGAAAAACTGCTTTTT	CASSRERNEKLLF
TRBJ2-7	TRBV7-8	many	TRBD1	TGTGCCAGCAGCTACGACAGGGGGCCCGGGGAGCAGTACTTC	CASSYDRGPGEQYF
TRBJ1-3	TRBV5-1	.	TRBD1	TGCGCCAGCAGCTTGGGGGGACAGGGCACTGGAAACACCATATATTTT	CASSLGGQGTGNTIYF
TRBJ1-1	TRBV9	.	.	TGTGCCAGCAGCGCCGGTCCGGACAGGAACACTGAAGCTTTCTTT	CASSAGPDRNTEAFF
TRBJ2-1	TRBV11-2	.	.	TGTGCCAGCAGCTTAGAAGGGGTAAGGGAGCAGTTCTTC	CASSLEGVREQFF
TRBJ2-3	TRBV7-3	.	TRBD2	TGTGCCAGCAGCTCCGGACTAGCGGGAGGTACAGATACGCAGTATTTT	CASSSGLAGGTDTQYF
TRBJ2-7	TRBV27	.	TRBD1	TGTGCCAGCAGTCCCGTCCGGACAGGGGGCTGGGCCTACGAGCAGTACTTC	CASSPVRTGGWAYEQYF
TRBJ2-7	TRBV29-1	.	.	TGCAGCGTTGACCAGGGATCCTACGAGCAGTACTTC	CSVDQGSYEQYF
TRBJ2-7	TRBV7-3	.	TRBD2	TGTGCCAGCAGCTTAAATAGCGGGAGTTACGAGCAGTACTTC	CASSLNSGSYEQYF
TRBJ2-1	TRBV10-3	.	.	TGTGCCATCAGTTCGGGATCCCACAATGAGCAGTTCTTC	CAISSGSHNEQFF
TRBJ1-5	TRBV10-3	.	.	TGTGCCATCAGTGAGTCTGGCAGGGGAAGCAATCAGCCCCAGCATTTT	CAISESGRGSNQPQHF
TRBJ2-5	TRBV11-2	.	TRBD2	TGTGCCAGCAGCTTAAGGCTAGCGGGCGGGGTACAAGAGACCCAGTACTTC	CASSLRLAGGVQETQYF
TRBJ2-2	TRBV7-2	.	.	TGTGCCAGCAGCTTAGGGGCCCGCAGTAACACCGGGGAGCTGTTTTTT	CASSLGARSNTGELFF
TRBJ2-7	TRBV5-1	.	TRBD1	TGCGCCAGCAGCTTGGCAGGGGGCCCCTACGAGCAGTACTTC	CASSLAGGPYEQYF
TRBJ1-1	TRBV28	.	.	TGTGCCAGCAGTTTGGGGGGGGTAATAGCTTTCTTT	CASSLGGVIAFF
TRBJ1-2	TRBV6-5	.	TRBD1	TGTGCCAGCAGTTTAGACAGGGGGCGGGATGGCTACACCTTC	CASSLDRGRDGYTF
TRBJ1-1	TRBV6-5	.	.	TGTGCCAGCACGGGGAACACTGAAGCTTTCTTT	CASTGNTEAFF
TRBJ2-1	TRBV29-1	.	.	TGCAGCGTTGATAGGGGGGGCGAAAAGGGTTACAATGAGCAGTTCTTC	CSVDRGGEKGYNEQFF
TRBJ1-6	TRBV5-1	.	.	TGCGCCAGCTCCCCAGGGAATAATTCACCCCTCCACTTT	CASSPGNNSPLHF
TRBJ1-4	TRBV6-5	once	.	TGTGCCAGTCGGGGGGAGGGGAATGAAAAACTGCTTTTT	CASRGEGNEKLLF
TRBJ2-1	TRBV10-3	.	TRBD2	TGTGCCATCAGCACTAGCGGGAGTAACAATGAGCAGTTCTTC	CAISTSGSNNEQFF
TRBJ2-2	TRBV4-1	.	.	TGCGCCAGCAGCCAAGGAGCCCTAGCGGGGGAGCTGTTTTTT	CASSQGALAGELFF
TRBJ2-7	TRBV7-2	.	.	TGTGCCAGCAGCTTAACCGCAGGAGAGCAGTACTTC	CASSLTAGEQYF
TRBJ2-7	TRBV20-1	.	TRBD1	TGCAGTGCTAGTGCCCCACGGCCGGGACAGGGCTACGAGCAGTACTTC	CSASAPRPGQGYEQYF
TRBJ2-1	TRBV2	.	TRBD2	TGTGCCAGCGTTCTAGCGGAGAGAGGAAATGAGCAGTTCTTC	CASVLAERGNEQFF
TRBJ2-4	TRBV7-2	.	.	TGTGCCAGCAGCTCCCCCGAGCGATTGGACATTCAGTACTTC	CASSSPERLDIQYF
TRBJ2-2	TRBV30	few	TRBD1	TGTGCCTGGGGACAGGGGGCCGGGGAGCTGTTTTTT	CAWGQGAGELFF
TRBJ2-2	TRBV30	.	.	TGTGCCTGGTCCGTAAACACCGGGGAGCTGTTTTTT	CAWSVNTGELFF
TRBJ2-3	TRBV6-5	.	TRBD2	TGTGCCAGCACTCGGGGGGGACCAGATACGCAGTATTTT	CASTRGGPDTQYF
TRBJ1-2	TRBV27	.	.	TGTGCCAGCAGTTTTAACGAGGGGGGGTCGGGAGGCTACACCTTC	CASSFNEGGSGGYTF
TRBJ2-1	TRBV28	.	.	TGTGCCAGCAGTTTAAAGAGCTCCTACAATGAGCAGTTCTTC	CASSLKSSYNEQFF
TRBJ2-7	TRBV28	.	.	TGTGCCAGCAGTCGATTGCAGGGCTGGTACGAGCAGTACTTC	CASSRLQGWYEQYF
TRBJ2-2	TRBV6-5	.	TRBD1	TGTGCCAGCAAGCCGGGACAGGGGAGTATCGGGGAGCTGTTTTTT	CASKPGQGSIGELFF
TRBJ1-1	TRBV15	.	TRBD1	TGTGCCACCGCTGGGACAGGGACCACTGAAGCTTTCTTT	CATAGTGTTEAFF
TRBJ2-7	TRBV6-5	.	TRBD2	TGTGCCACCTTTGCGGGGGGGTCCTACGAGCAGTACTTC	CATFAGGSYEQYF
TRBJ2-2	TRBV2	.	TRBD1	TGTGCCAGCAGTCTCTCGACAGGGGGCGACACCGGGGAGCTGTTTTTT	CASSLSTGGDTGELFF
TRBJ1-2	TRBV9	.	.	TGTGCCAGCAGCGGGTCGGGGGTCGGAGGCTATGGCTACACCTTC	CASSGSGVGGYGYTF
TRBJ2-1	TRBV7-9	.	TRBD1	TGTGCCAGCAGCGCCCACCGGGACAGCTCCTACAATGAGCAGTTCTTC	CASSAHRDSSYNEQFF
TRBJ2-2	TRBV7-9	.	.	TGTGCCAGCAGCTTAGAGTCCGGTCGGACCGGGGAGCTGTTTTTT	CASSLESGRTGELFF
TRBJ2-1	TRBV7-9	.	.	TGTGCCAGCAGCTTAGAGGTTGTGGGACTCTACAATGAGCAGTTCTTC	CASSLEVVGLYNEQFF
TRBJ2-7	TRBV15	.	.	TGTGCCACCAGCAGAGATATGAGCCCCGCCTACGAGCAGTACTTC	CATSRDMSPAYEQYF
TRBJ2-7	TRBV14	.	.	TGTGCCAGCAGCCAGGTAGCCTACGAGCAGTACTTC	CASSQVAYEQYF
TRBJ2-5	TRBV28	once	TRBD1	TGTGCCAGCACCTCGGGACAGCAAGAGACCCAGTACTTC	CASTSGQQETQYF